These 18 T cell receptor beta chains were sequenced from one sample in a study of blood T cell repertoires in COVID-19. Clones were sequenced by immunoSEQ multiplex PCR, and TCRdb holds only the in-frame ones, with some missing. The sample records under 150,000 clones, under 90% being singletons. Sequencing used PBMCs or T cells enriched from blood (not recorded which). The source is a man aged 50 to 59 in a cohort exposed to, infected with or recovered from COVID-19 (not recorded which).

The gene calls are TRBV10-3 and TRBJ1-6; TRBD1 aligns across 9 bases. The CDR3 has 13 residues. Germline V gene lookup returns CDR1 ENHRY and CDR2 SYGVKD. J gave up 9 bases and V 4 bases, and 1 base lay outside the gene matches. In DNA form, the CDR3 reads TGTGCCATCAGTGGACAGGGGGGTTCACCCCTCCACTTT. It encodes CAISGQGGSPLHF.

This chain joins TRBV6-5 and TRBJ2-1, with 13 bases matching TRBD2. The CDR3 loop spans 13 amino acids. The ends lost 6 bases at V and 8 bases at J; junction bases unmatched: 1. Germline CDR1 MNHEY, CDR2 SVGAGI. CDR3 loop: CASSGLAGDEQFF. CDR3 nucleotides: TGTGCCAGCAGCGGACTAGCGGGAGATGAGCAGTTCTTC.

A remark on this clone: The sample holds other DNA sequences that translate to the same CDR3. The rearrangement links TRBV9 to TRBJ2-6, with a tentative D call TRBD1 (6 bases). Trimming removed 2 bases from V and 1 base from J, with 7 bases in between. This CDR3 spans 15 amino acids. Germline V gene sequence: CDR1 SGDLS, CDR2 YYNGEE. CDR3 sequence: CASSVRGSGANVLTF. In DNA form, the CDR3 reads TGTGCCAGCAGCGTCAGGGGATCTGGGGCCAACGTCCTGACTTTC.

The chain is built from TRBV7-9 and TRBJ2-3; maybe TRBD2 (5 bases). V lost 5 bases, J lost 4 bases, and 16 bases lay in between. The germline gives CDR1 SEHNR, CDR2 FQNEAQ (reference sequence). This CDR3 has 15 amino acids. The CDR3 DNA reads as TGTGCCAGCAGCCCCCCCCTGGCGGGTCCAGATACGCAGTATTTT. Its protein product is CASSPPLAGPDTQYF.

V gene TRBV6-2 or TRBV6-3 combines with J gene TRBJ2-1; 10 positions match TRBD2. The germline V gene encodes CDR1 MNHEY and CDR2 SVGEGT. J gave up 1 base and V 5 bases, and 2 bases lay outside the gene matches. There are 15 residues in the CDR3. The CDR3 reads CASSRSGGSYNEQFF. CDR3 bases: TGTGCCAGCAGTCGTAGCGGGGGGTCCTACAATGAGCAGTTCTTC.

The CDR3 region has the DNA TGTGCCAGCAGCTTAGTTTCCAGCGGGGCTCAAGAGACCCAGTACTTC. Translated: CASSLVSSGAQETQYF. The rearrangement uses TRBV7-2 and TRBJ2-5, with 7 bases lining up with TRBD2. The trim removed 1 base at V and 2 bases at J, leaving 7 bases unmatched. Germline V CDR1 and CDR2: SGHTA, FQGNSA. The CDR3 is 16 residues long.

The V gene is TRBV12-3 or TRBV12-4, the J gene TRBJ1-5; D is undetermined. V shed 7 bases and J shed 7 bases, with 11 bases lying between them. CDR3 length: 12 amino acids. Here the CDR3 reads CASTGDSQPQHF. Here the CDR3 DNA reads TGTGCCAGCACCGGGGATTCCCAGCCCCAGCATTTT.

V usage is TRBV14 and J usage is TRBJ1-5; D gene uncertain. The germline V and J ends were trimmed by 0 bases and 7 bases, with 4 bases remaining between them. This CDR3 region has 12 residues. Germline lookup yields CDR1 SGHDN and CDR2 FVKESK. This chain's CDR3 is CASSQDGQPQHF. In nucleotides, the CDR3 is TGTGCCAGCAGCCAAGATGGCCAGCCCCAGCATTTT. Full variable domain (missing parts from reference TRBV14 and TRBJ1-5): EAGVTQFPSHSVIEKGQTVTLRCDPISGHDNLYWYRRVMGKEIKFLLHFVKESKQDESGMPNNRFLAERTGGTYSTLKVQPAELEDSGVYFCASSQDGQPQHFGDGTRLSIL.

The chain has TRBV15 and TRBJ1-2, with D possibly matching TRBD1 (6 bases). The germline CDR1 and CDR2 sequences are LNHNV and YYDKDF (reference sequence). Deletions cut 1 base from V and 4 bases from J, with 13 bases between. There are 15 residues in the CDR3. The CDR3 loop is CATSRGGGTVYGYTF. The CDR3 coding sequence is TGTGCCACCAGCAGAGGTGGGGGCACCGTCTATGGCTACACCTTC.

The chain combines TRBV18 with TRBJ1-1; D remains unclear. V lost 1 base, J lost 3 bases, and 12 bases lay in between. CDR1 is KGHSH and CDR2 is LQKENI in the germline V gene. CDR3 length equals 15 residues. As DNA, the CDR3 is TGTGCCAGCTCACCACGAGCCGTCCCCGACACTGAAGCTTTCTTT. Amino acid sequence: CASSPRAVPDTEAFF.

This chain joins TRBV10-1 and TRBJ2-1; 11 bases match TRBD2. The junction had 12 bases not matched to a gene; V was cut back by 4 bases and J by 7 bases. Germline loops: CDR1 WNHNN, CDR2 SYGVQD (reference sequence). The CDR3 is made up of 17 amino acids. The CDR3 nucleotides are TGCGCCAGCAGTGGTGAGGCTAGCGGGAGGCGAAGGAATGAGCAGTTCTTC. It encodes CASSGEASGRRRNEQFF.

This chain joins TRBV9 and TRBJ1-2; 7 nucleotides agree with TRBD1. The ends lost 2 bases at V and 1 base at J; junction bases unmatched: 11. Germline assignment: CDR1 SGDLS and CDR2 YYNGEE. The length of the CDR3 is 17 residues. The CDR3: CASSVLGQAVFNYGYTF. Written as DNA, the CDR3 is TGTGCCAGCAGCGTTCTTGGACAGGCCGTATTTAACTATGGCTACACCTTC.

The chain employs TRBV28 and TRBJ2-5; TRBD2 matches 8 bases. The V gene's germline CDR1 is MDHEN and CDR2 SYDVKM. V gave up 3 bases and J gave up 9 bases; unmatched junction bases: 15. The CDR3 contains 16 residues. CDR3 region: CASSLLSSGPQGSQYF. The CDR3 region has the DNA TGTGCCAGCAGTTTGTTGTCTAGCGGGCCCCAAGGGTCCCAGTACTTC.

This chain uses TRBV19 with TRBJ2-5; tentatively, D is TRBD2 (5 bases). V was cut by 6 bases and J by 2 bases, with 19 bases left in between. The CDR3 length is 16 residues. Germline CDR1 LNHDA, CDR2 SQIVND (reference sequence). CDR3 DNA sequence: TGTGCCAGTAGCCGAAGAGCGAGGGCGGAGCAAGAGACCCAGTACTTC. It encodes CASSRRARAEQETQYF.

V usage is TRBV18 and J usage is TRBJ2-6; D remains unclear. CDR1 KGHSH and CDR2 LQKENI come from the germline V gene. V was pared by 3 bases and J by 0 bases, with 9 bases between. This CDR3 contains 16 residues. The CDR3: CASSPQAVSGANVLTF. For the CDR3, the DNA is TGTGCCAGCTCACCGCAGGCAGTCTCTGGGGCCAACGTCCTGACTTTC. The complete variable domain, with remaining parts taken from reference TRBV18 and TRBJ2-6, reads NAGVMQNPRHLVRRRGQEARLRCSPMKGHSHVYWYRQLPEEGLKFMVYLQKENIIDESGMPKERFSAEFPKEGPSILRIQQVVRGDSAAYFCASSPQAVSGANVLTFGAGSRLTVL.

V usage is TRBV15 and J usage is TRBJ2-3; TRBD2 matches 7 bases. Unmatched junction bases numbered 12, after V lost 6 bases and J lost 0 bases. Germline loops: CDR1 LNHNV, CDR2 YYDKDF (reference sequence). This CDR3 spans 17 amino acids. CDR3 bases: TGTGCCACCAGAGATGGGGCTAGCGGAACTAGCACAGATACGCAGTATTTT. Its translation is CATRDGASGTSTDTQYF.

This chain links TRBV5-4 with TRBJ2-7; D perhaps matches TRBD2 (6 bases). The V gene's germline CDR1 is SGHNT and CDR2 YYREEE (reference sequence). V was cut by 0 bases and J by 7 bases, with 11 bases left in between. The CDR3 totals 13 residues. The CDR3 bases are TGTGCCAGCAGCTTGGGGCGGGGCTGGGAGCAGTACTTC. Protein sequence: CASSLGRGWEQYF.

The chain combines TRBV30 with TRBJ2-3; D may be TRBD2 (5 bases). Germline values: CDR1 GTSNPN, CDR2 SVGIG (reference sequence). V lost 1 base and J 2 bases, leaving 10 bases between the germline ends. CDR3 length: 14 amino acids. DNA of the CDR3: TGTGCCTGGAGTGGGGCTAGCCCCACAGATACGCAGTATTTT. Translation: CAWSGASPTDTQYF.